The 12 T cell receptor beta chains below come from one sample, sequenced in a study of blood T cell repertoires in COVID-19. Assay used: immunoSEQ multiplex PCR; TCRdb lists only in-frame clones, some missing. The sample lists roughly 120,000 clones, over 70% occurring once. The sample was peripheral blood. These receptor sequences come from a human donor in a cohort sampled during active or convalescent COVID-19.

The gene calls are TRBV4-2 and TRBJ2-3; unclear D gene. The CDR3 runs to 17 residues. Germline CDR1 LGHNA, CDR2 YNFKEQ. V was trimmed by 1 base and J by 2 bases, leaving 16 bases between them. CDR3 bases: TGTGCCAGCAGCCAAGTGCAGTACAGTTTAGACACAGATACGCAGTATTTT. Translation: CASSQVQYSLDTDTQYF.

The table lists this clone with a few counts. For the CDR3, the DNA is TGTGCCATCACGAGCGACGGCAATCAGCCCCAGCATTTT. Protein: CAITSDGNQPQHF. The chain combines TRBV10-3 with TRBJ1-5; D unresolved. CDR1 and CDR2 (germline): ENHRY, SYGVKD. The CDR3 loop spans 13 amino acids. V dropped 7 bases and J dropped 2 bases, with 9 bases sitting between them.

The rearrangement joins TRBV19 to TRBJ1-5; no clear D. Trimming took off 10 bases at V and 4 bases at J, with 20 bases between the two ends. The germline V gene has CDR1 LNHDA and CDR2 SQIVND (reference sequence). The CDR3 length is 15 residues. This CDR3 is CATYGGEESNQPQHF. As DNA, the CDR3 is TGTGCCACCTACGGAGGAGAGGAATCAAATCAGCCCCAGCATTTT.

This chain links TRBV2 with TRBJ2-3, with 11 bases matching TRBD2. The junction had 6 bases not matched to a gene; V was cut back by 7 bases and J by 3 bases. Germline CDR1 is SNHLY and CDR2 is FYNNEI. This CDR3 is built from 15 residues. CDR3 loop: CASIYPSGGTDTQYF. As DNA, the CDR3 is TGTGCCAGCATTTACCCTAGCGGGGGGACAGATACGCAGTATTTT. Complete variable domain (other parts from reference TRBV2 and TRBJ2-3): EPEVTQTPSHQVTQMGQEVILRCVPISNHLYFYWYRQILGQKVEFLVSFYNNEISEKSEIFDDQFSVERPDGSNFTLKIRSTKLEDSAMYFCASIYPSGGTDTQYFGPGTRLTVL.

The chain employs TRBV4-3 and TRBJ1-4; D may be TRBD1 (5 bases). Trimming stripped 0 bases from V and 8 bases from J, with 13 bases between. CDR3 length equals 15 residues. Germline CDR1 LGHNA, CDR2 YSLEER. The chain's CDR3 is CASSQDPGRGEKLFF. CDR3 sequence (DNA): TGCGCCAGCAGCCAAGATCCGGGTCGGGGGGAAAAACTGTTTTTT.

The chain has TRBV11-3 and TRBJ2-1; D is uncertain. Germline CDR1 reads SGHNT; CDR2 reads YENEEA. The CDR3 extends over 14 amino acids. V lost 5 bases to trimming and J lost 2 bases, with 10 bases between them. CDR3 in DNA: TGTGCCAGCAGCCTGCGGTCAACCTACAATGAGCAGTTCTTC. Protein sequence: CASSLRSTYNEQFF.

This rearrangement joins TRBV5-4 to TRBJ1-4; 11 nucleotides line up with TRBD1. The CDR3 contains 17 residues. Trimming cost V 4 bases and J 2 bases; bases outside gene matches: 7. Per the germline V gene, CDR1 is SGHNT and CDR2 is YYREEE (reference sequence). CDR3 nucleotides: TGTGCCAGCAGCCACTCCCGGGACAGGGGGACTAATGAAAAACTGTTTTTT. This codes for CASSHSRDRGTNEKLFF. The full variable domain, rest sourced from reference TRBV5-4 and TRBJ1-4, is ETGVTQSPTHLIKTRGQQVTLRCSSQSGHNTVSWYQQALGQGPQFIFQYYREEENGRGNFPPRFSGLQFPNYSSELNVNALELDDSALYLCASSHSRDRGTNEKLFFGSGTQLSVL.

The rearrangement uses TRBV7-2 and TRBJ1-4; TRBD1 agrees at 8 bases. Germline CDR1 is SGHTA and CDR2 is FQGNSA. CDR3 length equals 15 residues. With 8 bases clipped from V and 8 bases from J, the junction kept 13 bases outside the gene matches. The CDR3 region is CASARRAGGQEKLFF. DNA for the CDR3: TGTGCCAGCGCCCGAAGGGCAGGGGGCCAAGAAAAACTGTTTTTT. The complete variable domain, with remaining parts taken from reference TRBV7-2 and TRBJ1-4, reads GAGVSQSPSNKVTEKGKDVELRCDPISGHTALYWYRQSLGQGLEFLIYFQGNSAPDKSGLPSDRFSAERTGGSVSTLTIQRTQQEDSAVYLCASARRAGGQEKLFFGSGTQLSVL.

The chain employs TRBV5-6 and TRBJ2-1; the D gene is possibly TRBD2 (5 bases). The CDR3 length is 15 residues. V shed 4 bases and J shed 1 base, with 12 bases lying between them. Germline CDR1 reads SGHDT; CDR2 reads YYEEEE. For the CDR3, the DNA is TGTGCCAGCAGCCTTCAACTAGGGTCCTACAATGAGCAGTTCTTC. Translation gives CASSLQLGSYNEQFF. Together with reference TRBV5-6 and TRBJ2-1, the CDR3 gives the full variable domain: DAGVTQSPTHLIKTRGQQVTLRCSPKSGHDTVSWYQQALGQGPQFIFQYYEEEERQRGNFPDRFSGHQFPNYSSELNVNALLLGDSALYLCASSLQLGSYNEQFFGPGTRLTVL.

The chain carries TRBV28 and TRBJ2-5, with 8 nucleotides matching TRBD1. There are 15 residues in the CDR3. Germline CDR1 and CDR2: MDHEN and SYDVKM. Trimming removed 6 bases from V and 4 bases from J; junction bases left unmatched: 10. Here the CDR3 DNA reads TGTGCCAGCAGCTCATACGCGACAGGGGTAGAGACCCAGTACTTC. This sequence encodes CASSSYATGVETQYF.

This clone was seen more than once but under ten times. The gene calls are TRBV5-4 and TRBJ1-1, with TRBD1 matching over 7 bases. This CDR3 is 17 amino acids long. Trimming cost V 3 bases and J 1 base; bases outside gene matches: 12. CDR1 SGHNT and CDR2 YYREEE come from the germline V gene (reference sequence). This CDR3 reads CASSSLTSGGSNTEAFF. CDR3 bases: TGTGCCAGCAGCTCCTTAACCTCAGGGGGATCGAACACTGAAGCTTTCTTT.

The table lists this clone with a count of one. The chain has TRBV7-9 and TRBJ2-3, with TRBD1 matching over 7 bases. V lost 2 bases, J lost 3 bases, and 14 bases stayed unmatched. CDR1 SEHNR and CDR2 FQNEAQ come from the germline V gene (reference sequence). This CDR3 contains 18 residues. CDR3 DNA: TGTGCCAGCAGCTTAAGGACAGGTTTACCCTTTGGGACAGATACGCAGTATTTT. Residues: CASSLRTGLPFGTDTQYF.